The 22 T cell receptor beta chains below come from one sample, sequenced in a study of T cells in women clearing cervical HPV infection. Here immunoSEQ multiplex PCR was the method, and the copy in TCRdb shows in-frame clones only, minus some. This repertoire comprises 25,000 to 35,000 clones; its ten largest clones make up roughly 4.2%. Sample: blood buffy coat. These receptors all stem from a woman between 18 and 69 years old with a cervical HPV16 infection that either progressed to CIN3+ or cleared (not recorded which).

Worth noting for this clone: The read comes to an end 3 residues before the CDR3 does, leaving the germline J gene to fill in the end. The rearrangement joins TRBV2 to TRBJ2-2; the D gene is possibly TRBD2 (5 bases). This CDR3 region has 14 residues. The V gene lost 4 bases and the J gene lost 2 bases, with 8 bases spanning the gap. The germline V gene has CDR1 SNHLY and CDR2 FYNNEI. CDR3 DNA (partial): TGTGCCAGCAGTGTTTCTAGCAACACCGGGGAG. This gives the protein CASSVSSNTGE. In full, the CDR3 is CASSVSSNTGELFF.

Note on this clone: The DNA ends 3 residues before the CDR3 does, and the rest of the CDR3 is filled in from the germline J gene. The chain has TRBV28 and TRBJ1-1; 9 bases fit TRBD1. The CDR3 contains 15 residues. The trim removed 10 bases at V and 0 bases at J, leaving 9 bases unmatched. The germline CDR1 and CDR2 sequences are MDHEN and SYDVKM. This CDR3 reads CATRGQGILNTEAFF. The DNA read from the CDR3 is TGTGCCACCCGTGGACAGGGGATACTGAACACTGAA.

The CDR3 bases that were read are TGCAGTGCTAGCAACAGAGGGCCCGGGGGGGGAAGCAATCAGCCC. This encodes CSASNRGPGGGSNQP. The entire CDR3 sequence reads CSASNRGPGGGSNQPQHF. V is TRBV20-1 and J is TRBJ1-5; TRBD1 is a possible D gene (5 bases). Read sequence stops 3 residues before the CDR3 end, and the germline J gene provides the missing end. The CDR3 runs 18 residues. Germline V lookup: CDR1 DFQATT, CDR2 SNEGSKA (reference sequence). V shed 3 bases and J shed 1 base, with 22 bases lying between them.

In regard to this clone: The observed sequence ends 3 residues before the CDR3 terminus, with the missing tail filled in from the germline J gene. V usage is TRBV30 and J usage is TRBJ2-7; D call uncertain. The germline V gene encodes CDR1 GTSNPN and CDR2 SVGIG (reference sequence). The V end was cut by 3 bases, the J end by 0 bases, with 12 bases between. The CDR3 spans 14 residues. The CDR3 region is CAWSTAGSSYEQYF. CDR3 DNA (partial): TGTGCCTGGAGCACCGCCGGGTCCTCCTACGAG.

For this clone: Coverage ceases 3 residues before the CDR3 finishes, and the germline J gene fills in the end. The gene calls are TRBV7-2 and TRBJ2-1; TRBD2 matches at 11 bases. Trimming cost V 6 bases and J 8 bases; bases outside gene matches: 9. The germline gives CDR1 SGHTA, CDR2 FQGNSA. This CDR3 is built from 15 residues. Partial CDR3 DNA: TGTGCCAGCAGATTACTAGCGGGAGTTTTCGATGAG. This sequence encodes CASRLLAGVFDE. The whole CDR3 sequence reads CASRLLAGVFDEQFF.

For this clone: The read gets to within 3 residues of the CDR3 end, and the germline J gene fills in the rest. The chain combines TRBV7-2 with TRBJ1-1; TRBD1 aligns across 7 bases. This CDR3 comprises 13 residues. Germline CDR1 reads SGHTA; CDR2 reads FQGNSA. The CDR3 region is CASSTQTGSGAFF. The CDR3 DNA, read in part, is TGTGCCAGCAGCACCCAGACAGGGAGTGGA.

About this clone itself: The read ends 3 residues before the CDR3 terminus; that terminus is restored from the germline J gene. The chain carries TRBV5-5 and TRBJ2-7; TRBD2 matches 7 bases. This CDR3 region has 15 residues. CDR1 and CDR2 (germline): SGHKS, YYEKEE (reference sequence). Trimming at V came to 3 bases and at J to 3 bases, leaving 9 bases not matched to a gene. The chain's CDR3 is CASSYGTILNYEQYF. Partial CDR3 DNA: TGTGCCAGCAGCTACGGGACTATATTAAACTACGAG.

The CDR3 DNA, read in part, is TGCGCCAGCAGCAGTTCGGGACAGGGTTTTTCCGAG. It translates to CASSSSGQGFSE. The complete CDR3 protein is CASSSSGQGFSEQYF. The V gene is TRBV5-1, the J gene TRBJ2-7; 9 bases are a match to TRBD1. Read sequence stops 3 residues before the CDR3 end, and the germline J gene provides the missing end. The CDR3 is 15 amino acids. J was trimmed by 6 bases and V by 4 bases; bases with no gene match: 11. Germline V gene lookup returns CDR1 SGHRS and CDR2 YFSETQ.

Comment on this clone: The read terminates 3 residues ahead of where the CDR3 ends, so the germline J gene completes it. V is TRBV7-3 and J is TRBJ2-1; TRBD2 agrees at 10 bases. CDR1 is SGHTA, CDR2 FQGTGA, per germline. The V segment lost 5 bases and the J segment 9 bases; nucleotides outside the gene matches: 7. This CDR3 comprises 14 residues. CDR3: CASSPGTSDGEQFF. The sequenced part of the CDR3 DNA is TGTGCCAGCAGCCCCGGGACTAGCGACGGTGAG. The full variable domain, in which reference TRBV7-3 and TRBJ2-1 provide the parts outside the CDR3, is GAGVSQTPSNKVTEKGKYVELRCDPISGHTALYWYRQSLGQGPEFLIYFQGTGAADDSGLPNDRFFAVRPEGSVSTLKIQRTERGDSAVYLCASSPGTSDGEQFFGPGTRLTVL.

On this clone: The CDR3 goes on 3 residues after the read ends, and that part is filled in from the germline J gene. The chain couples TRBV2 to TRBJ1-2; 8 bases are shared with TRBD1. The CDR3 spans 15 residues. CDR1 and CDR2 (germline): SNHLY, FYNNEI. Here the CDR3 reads CASSEYGRGLESYTF. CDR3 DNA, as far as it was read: TGTGCCAGCAGTGAATATGGCAGGGGGCTGGAGAGC. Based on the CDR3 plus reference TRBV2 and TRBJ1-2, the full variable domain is EPEVTQTPSHQVTQMGQEVILRCVPISNHLYFYWYRQILGQKVEFLVSFYNNEISEKSEIFDDQFSVERPDGSNFTLKIRSTKLEDSAMYFCASSEYGRGLESYTFGSGTRLTVV.

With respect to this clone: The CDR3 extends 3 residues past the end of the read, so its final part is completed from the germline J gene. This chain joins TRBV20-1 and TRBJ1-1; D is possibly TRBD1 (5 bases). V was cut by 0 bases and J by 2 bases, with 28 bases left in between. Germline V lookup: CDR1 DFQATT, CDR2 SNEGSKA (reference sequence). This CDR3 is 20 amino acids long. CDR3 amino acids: CSARDQGVVTGPEGNTEAFF. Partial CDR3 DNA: TGCAGTGCTAGAGATCAGGGTGTAGTTACAGGTCCGGAGGGAAACACTGAA.

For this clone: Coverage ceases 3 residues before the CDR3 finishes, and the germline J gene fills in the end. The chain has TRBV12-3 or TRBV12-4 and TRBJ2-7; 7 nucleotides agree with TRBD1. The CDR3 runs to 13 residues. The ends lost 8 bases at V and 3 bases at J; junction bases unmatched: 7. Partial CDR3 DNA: TGTGCCAGCGGGGGACAGACGGGCTACGAG. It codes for CASGGQTGYE. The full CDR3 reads CASGGQTGYEQYF.

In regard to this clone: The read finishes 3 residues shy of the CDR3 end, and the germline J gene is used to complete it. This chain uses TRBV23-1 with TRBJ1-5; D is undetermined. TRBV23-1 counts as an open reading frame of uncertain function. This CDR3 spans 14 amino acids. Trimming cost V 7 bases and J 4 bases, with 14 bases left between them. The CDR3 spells CASNSLPGNQPQHF. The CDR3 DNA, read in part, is TGCGCCAGCAACTCCTTACCGGGTAATCAGCCC.

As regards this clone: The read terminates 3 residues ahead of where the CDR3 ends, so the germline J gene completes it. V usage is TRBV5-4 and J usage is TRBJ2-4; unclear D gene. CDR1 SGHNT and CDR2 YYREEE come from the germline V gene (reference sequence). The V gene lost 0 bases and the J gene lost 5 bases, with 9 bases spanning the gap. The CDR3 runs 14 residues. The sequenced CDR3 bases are TGTGCCAGCAGCTTGGCCTCGGGTCAAAACATT. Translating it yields CASSLASGQNI. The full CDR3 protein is CASSLASGQNIQYF.

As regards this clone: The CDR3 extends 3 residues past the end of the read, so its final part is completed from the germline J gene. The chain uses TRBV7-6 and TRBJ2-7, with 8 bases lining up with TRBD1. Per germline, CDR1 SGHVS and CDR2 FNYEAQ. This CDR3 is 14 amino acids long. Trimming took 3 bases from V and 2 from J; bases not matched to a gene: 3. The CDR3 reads CASSFDRGPYEQYF. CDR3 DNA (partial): TGTGCCAGCAGCTTCGACAGGGGACCCTACGAG. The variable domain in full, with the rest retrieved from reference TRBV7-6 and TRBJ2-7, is GAGVSQSPRYKVTKRGQDVALRCDPISGHVSLYWYRQALGQGPEFLTYFNYEAQQDKSGLPNDRFSAERPEGSISTLTIQRTEQRDSAMYRCASSFDRGPYEQYFGPGTRLTVT.

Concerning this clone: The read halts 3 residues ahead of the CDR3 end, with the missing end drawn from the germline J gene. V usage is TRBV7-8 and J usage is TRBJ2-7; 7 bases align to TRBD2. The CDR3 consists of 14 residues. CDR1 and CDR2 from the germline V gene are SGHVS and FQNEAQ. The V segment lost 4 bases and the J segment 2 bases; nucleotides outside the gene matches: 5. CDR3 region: CASSSQGGPYEQYF. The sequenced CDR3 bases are TGTGCCAGCAGCTCTCAGGGAGGGCCCTACGAG.

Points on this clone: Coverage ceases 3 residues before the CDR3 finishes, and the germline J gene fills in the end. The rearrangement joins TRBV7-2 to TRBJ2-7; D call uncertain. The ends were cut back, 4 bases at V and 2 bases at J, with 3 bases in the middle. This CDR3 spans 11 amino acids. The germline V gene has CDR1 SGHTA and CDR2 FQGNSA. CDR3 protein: CASSSTYEQYF. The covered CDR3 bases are TGTGCCAGCAGCTCCACCTACGAG.

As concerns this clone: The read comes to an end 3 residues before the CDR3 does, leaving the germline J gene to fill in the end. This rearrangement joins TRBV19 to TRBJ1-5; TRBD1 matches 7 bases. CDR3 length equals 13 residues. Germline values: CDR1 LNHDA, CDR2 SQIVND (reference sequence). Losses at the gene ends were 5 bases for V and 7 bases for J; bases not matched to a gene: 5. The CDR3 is CASSPDRAQPQHF. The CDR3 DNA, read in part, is TGTGCCAGTAGTCCAGACAGGGCCCAGCCC.

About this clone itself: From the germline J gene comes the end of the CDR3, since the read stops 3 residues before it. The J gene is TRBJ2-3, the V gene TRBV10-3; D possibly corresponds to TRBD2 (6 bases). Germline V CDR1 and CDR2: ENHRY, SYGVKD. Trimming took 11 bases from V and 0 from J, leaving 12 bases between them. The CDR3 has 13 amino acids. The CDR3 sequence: CALLLASTDTQYF. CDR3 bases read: TGTGCCCTTCTCCTAGCGAGCACAGATACG.

CDR3 DNA, as far as it was read: TGCAGCGTTGTGGGACAGCGCATGAACACTGAA. It translates to CSVVGQRMNTE. The whole CDR3 protein is CSVVGQRMNTEAFF. The V call is TRBV29-1, the J call TRBJ1-1; 7 nucleotides align to TRBD1. The CDR3 end is not reached by the read, which stops 3 residues before it; the germline J gene fills it in. The length of the CDR3 is 14 residues. Germline CDR1 SQVTM, CDR2 ANQGSEA. V lost 4 bases to trimming and J lost 0 bases; unmatched junction nucleotides: 5. Together with reference TRBV29-1 and TRBJ1-1, the CDR3 gives the full variable domain: SAVISQKPSRDICQRGTSLTIQCQVDSQVTMMFWYRQQPGQSLTLIATANQGSEATYESGFVIDKFPISRPNLTFSTLTVSNMSPEDSSIYLCSVVGQRMNTEAFFGQGTRLTVV.

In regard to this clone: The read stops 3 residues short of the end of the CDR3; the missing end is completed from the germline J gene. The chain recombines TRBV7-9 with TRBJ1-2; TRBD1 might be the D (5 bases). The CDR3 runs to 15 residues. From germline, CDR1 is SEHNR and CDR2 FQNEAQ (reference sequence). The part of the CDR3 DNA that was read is TGTGCCAGCAGCTTCGGCCCCGGGGGTGTATTCGAC. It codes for CASSFGPGGVFD. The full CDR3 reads CASSFGPGGVFDYTF.

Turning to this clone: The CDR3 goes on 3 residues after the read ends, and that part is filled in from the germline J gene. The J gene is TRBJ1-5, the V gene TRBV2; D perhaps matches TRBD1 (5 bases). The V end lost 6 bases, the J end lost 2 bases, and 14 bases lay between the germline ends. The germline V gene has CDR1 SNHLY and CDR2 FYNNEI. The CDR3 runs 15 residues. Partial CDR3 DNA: TGTGCCAGCAGCGAACGGTGGGGGGGCAATCAGCCC. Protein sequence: CASSERWGGNQP. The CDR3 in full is CASSERWGGNQPQHF.